This T cell receptor beta chain was sequenced during a study of vaccination effects on CD4 cells after COVID-19. Points on this clone: No antigen is known for it.

Subsequent to a culture period of 10 days, CD4+ T cells were isolated. Two-dose BNT162b2 or mRNA-1273 vaccination was given to participants. Researchers swapped half the medium for IL-2 medium on both days 3 and 7. Assay: immunoSEQ multiplex PCR; the TCRdb copy retains only in-frame clones and omits some. The sample lists 45,000 to 65,000 clones; around 84% were seen once. Per germline, CDR1 SGHDN and CDR2 FVKESK. V was clipped by 4 bases and J by 5 bases, with 12 bases between them. The CDR3 has 14 residues. The sequenced sample was CD4+ T cells from PBMCs cultured without peptide, obtained after COVID-19 vaccination. The sequence derives from a human donor who received a COVID-19 vaccine. The J gene is TRBJ1-3, the V gene TRBV14, with D tentatively TRBD1 (5 bases). CDR3 nucleotide sequence: TGTGCCAGCAGCCCACAGGCTGTTAGAAACACCATATATTTT. It yields the protein CASSPQAVRNTIYF. The entire variable domain, with the rest obtained from reference TRBV14 and TRBJ1-3, is as follows: EAGVTQFPSHSVIEKGQTVTLRCDPISGHDNLYWYRRVMGKEIKFLLHFVKESKQDESGMPNNRFLAERTGGTYSTLKVQPAELEDSGVYFCASSPQAVRNTIYFGEGSWLTVV.